This is a list of T cell receptor beta chains from one sample in a study of technical replicates of blood from a handful of donors. Profiling relied on immunoSEQ multiplex PCR, and the TCRdb table lists in-frame clones only, not all of them. Here the sample spans over 60,000 clones, around 93% being singletons. Sequencing was carried out using T cells isolated from PBMCs. These receptors all stem from a human donor in good health. Each CDR3 is given with its conserved first and last residue. Clone size, where shown, is once, few, many, or a class for clones that have expanded.

CDR3aa	v_gene	j_gene	abundance
CASEDPTSSKVGYEQYF	TRBV7-9	TRBJ2-7	.
CASGAGFTDTQYF	TRBV10-1	TRBJ2-3	few
CASRPQGANTEAFF	TRBV2	TRBJ1-1	.
CASSEQKPIFHF	TRBV2	TRBJ1-6	.
CASSKITGGEGNTIYF	TRBV19	TRBJ1-3	.
CAWSLGQVSNQPQHF	TRBV30	TRBJ1-5	.
CASSLGTDTGELFF	TRBV7-7	TRBJ2-2	.
CASSPPGGLSTEAFF	TRBV7-3	TRBJ1-1	.
CSVRDSAWYTGELFF	TRBV29-1	TRBJ2-2	.
CASSPQDRPYYEQYF	TRBV5-6	TRBJ2-7	.
CASSYTGGWGETQYF	TRBV6-5	TRBJ2-5	once
CASSLGGGYNEQFF	TRBV4-1	TRBJ2-1	.
CASSLSSGGYYNEQFF	TRBV7-3	TRBJ2-1	.
CASSSDLQEGYTF	TRBV5-1	TRBJ1-2	.
CASGLVLAGGTDTQYF	TRBV12-5	TRBJ2-3	.
CASSLGGGADSYEQYF	TRBV27	TRBJ2-7	.
CASSALSGEPYEQYF	TRBV5-4	TRBJ2-7	.
CATERRTEYNSPLHF	TRBV6-1	TRBJ1-6	.
CASSLLPRLTGTRQDGYTF	TRBV27	TRBJ1-2	.
CASSGTGDTDTQYF	TRBV6-1	TRBJ2-3	.
CASSFPTSPNEQFF	TRBV27	TRBJ2-1	.
CASSLALAGDEQYF	TRBV5-1	TRBJ2-7	.
CASSLAGGATGELFF	TRBV5-1	TRBJ2-2	.
CASSDGQGGEQFF	TRBV6-1	TRBJ2-1	.
CASSLGQGRGAFF	TRBV7-2	TRBJ1-1	.
CASSQRVNTEAFF	TRBV28	TRBJ1-1	.
CASSLVSSYEQYF	TRBV11-2	TRBJ2-7	.
CAWSAPDRYTDTQYF	TRBV30	TRBJ2-3	.
CASSFWQGNRGYTF	TRBV5-1	TRBJ1-2	.
CASSSPLGGFETQYF	TRBV28	TRBJ2-5	.
CASSEGGSNQPQHF	TRBV10-2	TRBJ1-5	once
CASSTSGGLNEQFF	TRBV28	TRBJ2-1	.
CASSSDSSYEQYF	TRBV5-4	TRBJ2-7	.
CASSSQGASNEQYF	TRBV5-1	TRBJ2-7	.
CASMEVSGGTQETQYF	TRBV28	TRBJ2-5	.
CASSLRGQPFGTMNTEAFF	TRBV11-2	TRBJ1-1	.
CASSVGGGDYGYTF	TRBV9	TRBJ1-2	.
CASSTPGQFNTQYF	TRBV28	TRBJ2-3	.
CASSLTSGAYEQYF	TRBV7-9	TRBJ2-7	.
CSVHLTNKNEQFF	TRBV29-1	TRBJ2-1	.
CAGSDGGYMNTEAFF	TRBV6-1	TRBJ1-1	once
CATSRDSGQPQHF	TRBV15	TRBJ1-5	.
CASRPGGSTDTQYF	TRBV25-1	TRBJ2-3	.
CASRTSGGADTQYF	TRBV6-1	TRBJ2-3	once
CASSHPDRDQETQYF	TRBV4-1	TRBJ2-5	.
CASSFGGAHIQYF	TRBV13	TRBJ2-4	.
CASRPRDRGGETQYF	TRBV19	TRBJ2-5	.
CASSPVAGGGTEAFF	TRBV18	TRBJ1-1	.
CAWKFGVSPNSPLHF	TRBV30	TRBJ1-6	.
CASSLNSAGKAGELFF	TRBV7-3	TRBJ2-2	few
CASNPGSSYNEQFF	TRBV5-6	TRBJ2-1	.
CASSFPDRAYEQYF	TRBV13	TRBJ2-7	.
CASSLATGVEAFF	TRBV7-6	TRBJ1-1	.
CASSLERTGGRSYTF	TRBV7-2	TRBJ1-2	.